These 17 T cell receptor beta chains originate from one sample sequenced in a study of blood T cell repertoires in COVID-19. Data came from immunoSEQ multiplex PCR; TCRdb stores just in-frame clones and leaves some out. The sample records 540,000 or so clones, 85% to 90% being singletons. Material: peripheral blood. These receptor sequences come from a woman aged 50 to 60 with COVID-19, enrolled during active disease.

This clone was found once. This chain links TRBV28 with TRBJ2-7; TRBD1 matches 7 bases. Trimming removed 4 bases from V and 0 bases from J; junction bases left unmatched: 9. From germline, CDR1 is MDHEN and CDR2 SYDVKM. This CDR3 is 16 amino acids long. CDR3 loop: CASSSPQTGSSYEQYF. The CDR3 coding sequence is TGTGCCAGCAGTTCTCCCCAGACAGGGAGCTCCTACGAGCAGTACTTC.

The rearrangement uses TRBV7-2 and TRBJ2-3; TRBD2 agrees at 13 bases. The CDR3 has 16 amino acids. Germline CDR1 is SGHTA and CDR2 is FQGNSA. Trimming at V came to 6 bases and at J to 2 bases, leaving 5 bases not matched to a gene. This CDR3 reads CASRRTSGGFTDTQYF. Here the CDR3 DNA reads TGTGCCAGCAGACGGACTAGCGGGGGTTTCACAGATACGCAGTATTTT.

The chain joins TRBV2 to TRBJ2-2, with 8 bases aligning to TRBD1. Germline CDR1 and CDR2: SNHLY and FYNNEI. The V segment lost 2 bases and the J segment 1 base; nucleotides outside the gene matches: 3. This CDR3 comprises 16 residues. This chain's CDR3 is CASSEPGQGNTGELFF. DNA for the CDR3: TGTGCCAGCAGTGAACCCGGACAGGGGAACACCGGGGAGCTGTTTTTT.

As regards this clone: This same CDR3 is encoded by further DNA sequences in the sample. The chain joins TRBV30 to TRBJ1-2; D may be TRBD1 (5 bases). CDR3 length: 13 residues. Deletions cut 0 bases from V and 3 bases from J, with 8 bases between. Germline CDR1 and CDR2: GTSNPN and SVGIG (reference sequence). CDR3 residues: CAWSVGGDYGYTF. The CDR3 region has the DNA TGTGCCTGGAGTGTCGGGGGAGACTATGGCTACACCTTC.

The J gene is TRBJ1-2, the V gene TRBV5-6, with TRBD1 identical over 9 bases. The germline V gene encodes CDR1 SGHDT and CDR2 YYEEEE. After removal of 4 bases from V and 3 bases from J, the junction contained 7 bases not matched to a gene. The CDR3 is made up of 15 amino acids. The CDR3 DNA is TGTGCCAGCAGCCCCGGACAGGGGAATTACTATGGCTACACCTTC. This sequence encodes CASSPGQGNYYGYTF.

This clone was observed once. The V gene is TRBV29-1, the J gene TRBJ1-1; weak D call: TRBD1 (5 bases). The V gene's germline CDR1 is SQVTM and CDR2 ANQGSEA. V lost 4 bases and J lost 1, with 13 bases in between. The CDR3 consists of 14 residues. The CDR3 protein is CSVAGVLSNTEAFF. As DNA, the CDR3 is TGCAGCGTTGCGGGGGTCCTCTCGAACACTGAAGCTTTCTTT.

This sequence joins TRBV4-1 and TRBJ2-1, with 8 bases that match TRBD2. The germline gives CDR1 MGHRA, CDR2 YSYEKL. This CDR3 region has 15 residues. V shed 5 bases and J 0 bases; nucleotides not matched to a gene: 3. The CDR3, as DNA: TGCGCCAGCAGCGGCCTAGCGGGCTCCTACAATGAGCAGTTCTTC. It specifies CASSGLAGSYNEQFF.

The chain links TRBV6-5 to TRBJ2-1, with 8 bases that match TRBD2. Unmatched junction bases numbered 6, after V lost 8 bases and J lost 9 bases. The CDR3 contains 12 residues. Germline CDR1 and CDR2: MNHEY and SVGAGI. This CDR3 is CASDGGAGEQFF. The CDR3, as DNA: TGTGCCAGCGACGGGGGGGCGGGTGAGCAGTTCTTC.

The J gene is TRBJ2-3, the V gene TRBV10-3; TRBD2 is a possible D gene (6 bases). The germline gives CDR1 ENHRY, CDR2 SYGVKD. With 3 bases removed from V and 5 bases from J, the gap between germline ends came to 15 bases. The CDR3 has 15 amino acids. This CDR3 is CAISEGGGVQDTQYF. The CDR3 region has the DNA TGTGCCATCAGTGAAGGTGGCGGGGTCCAAGATACGCAGTATTTT.

Notes on this clone: This same CDR3 is encoded by further DNA sequences in the sample. The chain uses TRBV18 and TRBJ1-1, with 8 bases lining up with TRBD1. CDR1 and CDR2 from the germline V gene are KGHSH and LQKENI. Trimming removed 6 bases from V and 1 base from J; junction bases left unmatched: 4. The CDR3 is 14 amino acids. Here the CDR3 reads CASSWGQENTEAFF. The DNA for the CDR3 is TGTGCCAGCTCCTGGGGACAGGAGAACACTGAAGCTTTCTTT.

This chain connects TRBV18 to TRBJ1-5, with 7 bases fitting TRBD1. The germline V gene encodes CDR1 KGHSH and CDR2 LQKENI. CDR3 length: 14 residues. J was trimmed by 4 bases and V by 6 bases; bases with no gene match: 6. CDR3 bases: TGTGCCAGCTCGGTACAGGGGAGGAATCAGCCCCAGCATTTT. It specifies CASSVQGRNQPQHF. The full variable domain, in which reference TRBV18 and TRBJ1-5 provide the parts outside the CDR3, is NAGVMQNPRHLVRRRGQEARLRCSPMKGHSHVYWYRQLPEEGLKFMVYLQKENIIDESGMPKERFSAEFPKEGPSILRIQQVVRGDSAAYFCASSVQGRNQPQHFGDGTRLSIL.

This clone was counted once. This chain's CDR3 is CASSEARYEQYF. The CDR3 DNA reads TGTGCCAGCAGTGAAGCTCGCTACGAGCAGTACTTC. The V gene is TRBV2, the J gene TRBJ2-7, with D unclear. CDR3 size: 12 residues. Per germline, CDR1 SNHLY and CDR2 FYNNEI. V gave up 0 bases and J gave up 3 bases, with 3 bases separating them.

The CDR3: CASRLEEDNEQFF. The CDR3 DNA is TGTGCCAGCAGGCTAGAGGAGGACAATGAGCAGTTCTTC. V gene TRBV7-2 combines with J gene TRBJ2-1, with a possible D match to TRBD2 (5 bases). Germline assignment: CDR1 SGHTA and CDR2 FQGNSA. V was cut by 6 bases and J by 5 bases, with 11 bases left in between. There are 13 residues in the CDR3.

The chain has TRBV29-1 and TRBJ1-2, with 11 bases fitting TRBD1. The CDR3 sequence is 12 residues long. The germline gives CDR1 SQVTM, CDR2 ANQGSEA. The J segment lost 14 bases and the V segment lost 6 bases, leaving 11 bases of the junction unmatched. CDR3 loop: CSVRTGGLRDTF. The CDR3 bases are TGCAGCGTCCGGACAGGGGGCCTGAGGGATACCTTC.

V and J are TRBV20-1 and TRBJ1-2; 7 bases line up with TRBD1. J was trimmed by 13 bases and V by 3 bases; bases with no gene match: 8. Germline loops: CDR1 DFQATT, CDR2 SNEGSKA (reference sequence). The CDR3 totals 11 residues. The CDR3 nucleotides read TGCAGTGCTAGCCGGGAGGGGGCCCCCACCTTC. Protein: CSASREGAPTF.

The chain employs TRBV3-1 (or the pseudogene TRBV3-2) and TRBJ2-7, with a weak D call TRBD1 (6 bases). Germline assignment: CDR1 LGHDT and CDR2 YNNKEL (reference sequence). Trimming left V 1 base short and J 2 bases short, with 12 bases between. The CDR3 runs 15 residues. The CDR3 nucleotides are TGTGCCAGCAGCCAAGTATCGGACAGCACCTACGAGCAGTACTTC. It encodes CASSQVSDSTYEQYF.

V usage is TRBV19 and J usage is TRBJ1-2; D is ambiguous. The germline gives CDR1 LNHDA, CDR2 SQIVND (reference sequence). Trimming stripped 5 bases from V and 0 bases from J, with 7 bases between. The CDR3 runs 13 residues. The CDR3 sequence: CASSPLANYGYTF. The CDR3 nucleotides are TGTGCCAGTAGTCCTTTAGCTAACTATGGCTACACCTTC.